This is a list of T cell receptor beta chains from one sample in a study of response to subunit inactivated influenza vaccine. From the RT-PCR reads, TCRdb called clonotypes with MiXCR, one entry per CDR3 protein. The sample records about 830,000 distinct CDR3 sequences, under 20% being singletons. This specimen consisted of PBMCs from blood, obtained more than 4 days after vaccination. The receptors stem from a man in his fifties or sixties who received an inactivated influenza vaccine. The CDR3 runs from the conserved cysteine through the conserved F or W. A D gene is named only where the DNA matches it firmly. Size tells how often a clone was seen (once, few, many) or the class of an expanded clone, and some rows leave it out.

>.|TRBJ1-2|TRBV10-3|few
CAISESKGVRGYTF
TGTGCCATCAGTGAGTCGAAAGGGGTGCGAGGCTACACCTTC
>TRBD2|TRBJ2-3|TRBV12-3/TRBV12-4|.
CASSLSAGALRGGTDTQYF
TGTGCCAGCAGTCTCTCAGCGGGAGCCCTAAGGGGGGGCACAGATACGCAGTATTTT
>TRBD2|TRBJ2-1|TRBV9|few
CASSVGGLAGDYNEQFF
TGTGCCAGCAGCGTAGGGGGACTAGCGGGAGACTACAATGAGCAGTTCTTC
>TRBD1|TRBJ2-2|TRBV6-1|.
CASSVQGQSYTGELFF
TGTGCCAGCAGTGTACAGGGGCAAAGTTACACCGGGGAGCTGTTTTTT
>TRBD1|TRBJ1-6|TRBV20-1|.
CSASMLRRPGQGLSPLHF
TGCAGTGCTAGCATGCTGCGCCGCCCCGGACAGGGTCTTTCACCCCTCCACTTT
>.|TRBJ2-2|TRBV6-1|.
CASSLVWAGELFF
TGTGCCAGCAGTCTAGTTTGGGCCGGGGAGCTGTTTTTT
>.|TRBJ1-2|TRBV20-1|.
CSARDGGFDYGYTF
TGCAGTGCTAGAGACGGCGGTTTCGACTATGGCTACACCTTC
>TRBD2|TRBJ2-3|TRBV11-3|few
CASSVDSGRSYDTQYF
TGTGCCAGCAGCGTGGATAGCGGGAGGAGTTACGATACGCAGTATTTT
>TRBD1|TRBJ1-2|TRBV29-1|few
CSVEGQGLGTF
TGCAGCGTTGAGGGACAGGGCCTAGGCACCTTC
>TRBD1|TRBJ1-5|TRBV20-1|.
CSARTGGEPQHF
TGCAGTGCTCGGACAGGGGGCGAGCCCCAGCATTTT
>.|TRBJ1-1|TRBV12-3/TRBV12-4|many
CASSPDVNTEAFF
TGTGCCAGCAGCCCCGATGTGAACACTGAAGCTTTCTTT
>.|TRBJ2-6|TRBV6-1|.
CASRPGSSGANVLTF
TGTGCCAGCAGACCAGGGAGCTCTGGGGCCAACGTCCTGACTTTC
>.|TRBJ2-1|TRBV7-9|.
CASSLWTKYNEQFF
TGTGCCAGCAGCTTATGGACAAAATACAATGAGCAGTTCTTC
>.|TRBJ2-7|TRBV29-1|.
CSVGPRPGIYEQYF
TGCAGCGTTGGACCACGGCCTGGAATTTACGAGCAGTACTTC
>.|TRBJ1-2|TRBV12-3/TRBV12-4|many
CASSLTVYGYTF
TGTGCCAGCAGCTTGACAGTCTATGGCTACACCTTC
>.|TRBJ2-5|TRBV7-8|few
CASNQRQTAKETQYF
TGTGCCAGCAATCAAAGACAGACAGCAAAAGAGACCCAGTACTTC
>TRBD1|TRBJ2-3|TRBV6-4|few
CASTHPGQGLSDTQYF
TGTGCCAGCACTCATCCCGGACAGGGGTTGTCAGATACGCAGTATTTT
>TRBD2|TRBJ2-1|TRBV20-1|few
CSAKTSGSSYNEQFF
TGCAGTGCTAAGACTAGCGGGAGTTCCTACAATGAGCAGTTCTTC
>.|TRBJ2-1|TRBV7-9|few
CASSLLRGYRSYNEQFF
TGTGCCAGCAGCCTTTTACGCGGGTACCGCTCCTACAATGAGCAGTTCTTC
>TRBD2|TRBJ2-3|TRBV24-1|.
CATSDRRLAGGLDTQYF
TGTGCCACCAGTGACCGGCGACTAGCGGGAGGGCTAGATACGCAGTATTTT
>.|TRBJ2-7|TRBV6-5|few
CASSYGAKNEQYF
TGTGCCAGCAGTTATGGGGCGAAAAACGAGCAGTACTTC
>.|TRBJ2-1|TRBV6-6|.
CASSYSGFEQFF
TGTGCCAGCAGTTACTCTGGGTTTGAGCAGTTCTTC
>.|TRBJ1-6|TRBV7-9|many
CASSQGGDSPLHF
TGCGCCAGCAGCCAAGGGGGTGACTCACCCCTCCACTTT
>TRBD2|TRBJ2-2|TRBV6-5|few
CASSFIAGANTGELFF
TGTGCCAGCAGTTTTATAGCGGGGGCGAACACCGGGGAGCTGTTTTTT
>.|TRBJ2-3|TRBV5-1|.
CASSVYRPGPAADTQYF
TGCGCCAGCAGCGTGTATAGACCGGGCCCCGCGGCAGATACGCAGTATTTT
>TRBD2|TRBJ2-1|TRBV6-1|few
CASRIDTSGGNYNEQFF
TGTGCCAGCAGGATAGACACTAGCGGGGGAAATTACAATGAGCAGTTCTTC
>.|TRBJ1-2|TRBV20-1|.
CSVGGGSLYGYTF
TGCAGTGTAGGCGGGGGCAGCTTGTATGGCTACACCTTC
>.|TRBJ1-2|TRBV29-1|many
CSVEGGAYGYTF
TGCAGCGTTGAAGGGGGGGCTTATGGCTACACCTTC
>.|TRBJ2-7|TRBV5-1|few
CASSLVPDEQYF
TGCGCCAGCAGCTTGGTCCCGGACGAGCAGTACTTC
>.|TRBJ1-5|TRBV9|few
CASSVGVDRQPQHF
TGTGCCAGCAGCGTGGGTGTAGATCGCCAGCCCCAGCATTTT
>.|TRBJ2-2|TRBV4-1|.
CASSQASRAGELFF
TGCGCCAGCAGCCAAGCCTCCCGAGCCGGGGAGCTGTTTTTT
>.|TRBJ2-3|TRBV4-2|.
CASSQAHRVQSTDTQYF
TGTGCCAGCAGCCAAGCCCACAGGGTACAAAGCACAGATACGCAGTATTTT
>TRBD2|TRBJ2-3|TRBV20-1|few
CSARGRRGSTDTQYF
TGCAGTGCTAGAGGTCGGCGGGGGAGCACAGATACGCAGTATTTT